This T cell receptor (beta chain) was found in a study of cytomegalovirus exposure and HLA in healthy donors. This clone has just one count. Measured with immunoSEQ multiplex PCR; TCRdb has only the in-frame clones, and not every one. The sample lists about 110,000 clones; roughly 87% were seen once. The sequence came from a woman aged 18-35 years in good health and CMV-seronegative. Input material: PBMCs.

CDR3 nucleotides: TGTGCCAGCAGCTCAACGGGACAGAATTATGGCTACACCTTC. Translating it yields CASSSTGQNYGYTF. The chain uses TRBV11-2 and TRBJ1-2; 7 bases are shared with TRBD1. The germline V gene has CDR1 SGHAT and CDR2 FQNNGV. V lost 4 bases and J lost 5; bases outside the gene matches: 7. The CDR3 runs 14 residues.